This paragraph covers one T cell receptor (beta chain) sequence. Its antigen is not identified. This sample stems from a study of cytomegalovirus exposure and HLA in healthy donors. Overall study findings and caveats: Accurate prediction of HLA-A and HLA-B alleles (for most subjects) was reportedly achieved from TCR beta sequences. A later analysis found most CMV-associated TCR beta chains apparently HLA-restricted. Later analysis associated a missense DCLRE1C variant with TCR beta V- and J-gene trimming. Versus the approximately 700-donor mean, an Asian-associated ancestry cluster reportedly showed fewer N-insertions in a later analysis.

PCR was performed using 60 Vbeta and 13 Jbeta primers. The repertoire was sequenced with immunoSEQ multiplex PCR; TCRdb's copy has only in-frame clones and lacks some. The sample contains over 75,000 clones, 75% to 80% of which appear only once. V lost 3 bases to trimming and J lost 4 bases; unmatched junction nucleotides: 3. This CDR3 contains 14 residues. The germline gives CDR1 SGHAT, CDR2 FQDESV (reference sequence). The chain is built from TRBV11-1 and TRBJ1-1; 9 bases are shared with TRBD1. This TCR came from a female donor in good health and CMV-seronegative. Specimen: PBMCs. CDR3 nucleotide sequence: TGTGCCAGCAGCTTGGACAGGGGATCCACTGAAGCTTTCTTT. This codes for CASSLDRGSTEAFF.